The T cell receptor beta chain under discussion was sequenced for a study of CD8+CD57+ T cells in acquired aplastic anemia. CD8+CD57+ cell expansion had been shown by flow cytometry in patients chosen for sequencing. Patients uniformly had severe acquired aplastic anemia. Blood came from patients not yet given any therapy. This clonotype was counted at least ten times. TCR beta VDJ and CDR3 profiles were obtained from a genomic DNA template. TCRdb called the reads again in MiXCR, with one record for every CDR3 protein. This sample has more than 150,000 distinct CDR3 sequences, with roughly half found just once. The sample comprised sorted CD4+, CD8+, or CD8+CD57+ T cells (not recorded which) from PBMCs. The clonotype comes from a human donor with aplastic anemia.

The CDR3 loop is CAISESPSGRGYTF. The CDR3 DNA reads as TGTGCCATCAGTGAGTCTCCAAGCGGGCGAGGCTACACCTTC. The chain combines TRBV10-3 with TRBJ1-2; D ambiguous. The CDR3 spans 14 residues. V was shortened by 0 bases and J by 8 bases, with 13 bases between the two germline ends. Germline V gene lookup returns CDR1 ENHRY and CDR2 SYGVKD.